Presented here are 13 T cell receptor beta chains from one specimen sequenced in a study of T cells in Graves' hyperthyroidism and ophthalmopathy. Regions amplified from RNA transcripts were the TCR beta CDR3 regions. HTBI primers drove first-round RT-PCR of the TCR CDR3. MiXCR, applied by TCRdb to the multiplex PCR reads, yields one record per CDR3 protein. The data contain under 550,000 distinct CDR3 sequences, 15% to 20% of them singletons. Material: blood. These receptors were obtained from a man aged 40-49 years with Graves' ophthalmopathy.

This clonotype has only a few counts. The rearrangement links TRBV6-5 to TRBJ2-5, with D perhaps given as TRBD1 or TRBD2 (5 bases each). CDR3 length: 15 amino acids. Germline CDR1 is MNHEY and CDR2 is SVGAGI. The V end was cut by 2 bases, the J end by 5 bases, with 15 bases between. CDR3 in DNA: TGTGCCAGCAGTTACGACCTTTTTTGGGGGGAGACCCAGTACTTC. Translated: CASSYDLFWGETQYF.

In this sample, this clonotype turned up many times. The chain combines TRBV11-2 with TRBJ2-1; 7 bases map to TRBD2. J gave up 0 bases and V 5 bases, and 7 bases lay outside the gene matches. Per germline, CDR1 SGHAT and CDR2 FQNNGV. This CDR3 is built from 16 residues. The CDR3 sequence: CASSPQGGSSYNEQFF. The DNA for the CDR3 is TGTGCCAGCAGCCCCCAAGGCGGGAGCTCCTACAATGAGCAGTTCTTC.

This clonotype was picked up many times. The V gene is TRBV3-1, the J gene TRBJ2-5; 7 bases fit TRBD1. CDR1 LGHDT and CDR2 YNNKEL come from the germline V gene (reference sequence). This CDR3 has 13 residues. The V and J ends lost 5 bases and 5 bases, in that order; junction bases with no gene match: 5. DNA for the CDR3: TGTGCCAGCAGCAAAACAGGGGTGGAGACCCAGTACTTC. Its protein product is CASSKTGVETQYF.

The V and J genes are TRBV19 and TRBJ2-5; D possibly uses TRBD1 or TRBD2 (5 bases each). V lost 2 bases to trimming and J lost 4 bases, with 8 bases between them. Germline loops: CDR1 LNHDA, CDR2 SQIVND (reference sequence). This CDR3 spans 13 amino acids. CDR3 sequence: CASSIPGRETQYF. For the CDR3, the DNA is TGTGCCAGTAGTATACCGGGGCGAGAGACCCAGTACTTC.

This clonotype has at least ten counts. The V call is TRBV2, the J call TRBJ1-5; a weak D match, TRBD1 (5 bases). V gave up 3 bases and J gave up 4 bases, with 13 bases separating them. The CDR3 contains 15 residues. Germline V CDR1 and CDR2: SNHLY, FYNNEI. CDR3 DNA: TGTGCCAGCAGTGATGGGGGTCTCGGGAATCAGCCCCAGCATTTT. The encoded protein is CASSDGGLGNQPQHF. Drawing the rest from reference TRBV2 and TRBJ1-5, the complete variable domain is EPEVTQTPSHQVTQMGQEVILRCVPISNHLYFYWYRQILGQKVEFLVSFYNNEISEKSEIFDDQFSVERPDGSNFTLKIRSTKLEDSAMYFCASSDGGLGNQPQHFGDGTRLSIL.

This clonotype was seen repeatedly, ten times or more. This chain joins TRBV12-3 or TRBV12-4 and TRBJ2-7; D assignment may be TRBD1 or TRBD2 (5 bases each). The CDR3 totals 12 residues. V was shortened by 6 bases and J by 2 bases, with 8 bases between the two germline ends. The CDR3 sequence: CASRGRTYEQYF. The CDR3 nucleotides are TGTGCCAGCAGGGGACGGACCTACGAGCAGTACTTC.

This clonotype was observed a handful of times. The chain joins TRBV2 to TRBJ2-6; the D gene is possibly TRBD1 (6 bases). From germline, CDR1 is SNHLY and CDR2 FYNNEI. The CDR3 runs to 15 residues. The ends were cut back, 1 base at V and 3 bases at J, with 7 bases in the middle. The CDR3 spells CASSEGGLGANVLTF. The CDR3 nucleotides read TGTGCCAGCAGTGAAGGGGGGCTTGGGGCCAACGTCCTGACTTTC.

Remarks on this clonotype: A much more abundant neighbour one base away suggests this may be a read error. The CDR3 reads CASSPHLDTEASF. In nucleotides, the CDR3 is TGTGCCAGCAGCCCCCATCTAGACACTGAAGCTTCCTTT. J is TRBJ1-1 and V is TRBV3-2. TRBV3-2 is listed as a pseudogene. The CDR3 contains 13 residues.

There are many counts of this clonotype. This chain uses TRBV7-8 with TRBJ2-5; 11 nucleotides line up with TRBD2. The CDR3 extends over 16 amino acids. CDR1 is SGHVS, CDR2 FQNEAQ, per germline. V dropped 3 bases and J dropped 1; count of bases not matched to a gene: 4. The CDR3 DNA sequence: TGTGCCAGCAGCTTCGGGACTAGCGGCATCCAAGAGACCCAGTACTTC. Protein: CASSFGTSGIQETQYF.

This clonotype was recorded many times. This sequence joins TRBV12-3 or TRBV12-4 and TRBJ2-1; TRBD2 aligns across 11 bases. CDR3 length equals 15 residues. V trimming: 3 bases; J trimming: 7 bases; junction bases outside the gene matches: 5. The CDR3, as DNA: TGTGCCAGCAGTTTTAGCGGGGGGGCCCGAAATGAGCAGTTCTTC. Translating it yields CASSFSGGARNEQFF.

This clonotype occurred many times. The CDR3 sequence: CASSPRLAGVEEQFF. The CDR3 nucleotides are TGTGCCAGCAGCCCCCGACTAGCGGGAGTGGAAGAGCAGTTCTTC. The chain has TRBV11-3 and TRBJ2-1; 12 nucleotides match TRBD2. There are 15 residues in the CDR3. From germline, CDR1 is SGHNT and CDR2 YENEEA. V gave up 5 bases and J gave up 10 bases; unmatched junction bases: 9. Full variable domain (remainder filled in from reference TRBV11-3 and TRBJ2-1): EAGVVQSPRYKIIEKKQPVAFWCNPISGHNTLYWYLQNLGQGPELLIRYENEEAVDDSQLPKDRFSAERLKGVDSTLKIQPAELGDSAVYLCASSPRLAGVEEQFFGPGTRLTVL.

This clonotype was detected ten times or more. V is TRBV6-2 or TRBV6-3 and J is TRBJ2-1; 7 bases are a match to TRBD2. This CDR3 spans 16 amino acids. The V gene's germline CDR1 is MNHEY and CDR2 SVGEGT. Trimming removed 5 bases from V and 2 bases from J; junction bases left unmatched: 9. In DNA, the CDR3 is TGTGCCAGCAGTCGAACCGCGGGAGCCCCCTACAATGAGCAGTTCTTC. It is translated as CASSRTAGAPYNEQFF.

The CDR3 DNA follows: TGTGCCAGCAGCTCAGTCAGGGCAGATAACACTGAAGCTTTCTTT. Its protein product is CASSSVRADNTEAFF. This chain joins TRBV5-5 and TRBJ1-1, with a possible D match to TRBD1 (5 bases). Germline V CDR1 and CDR2: SGHKS, YYEKEE (reference sequence). With 3 bases removed from V and 2 bases from J, the gap between germline ends came to 14 bases. This CDR3 has 15 residues.